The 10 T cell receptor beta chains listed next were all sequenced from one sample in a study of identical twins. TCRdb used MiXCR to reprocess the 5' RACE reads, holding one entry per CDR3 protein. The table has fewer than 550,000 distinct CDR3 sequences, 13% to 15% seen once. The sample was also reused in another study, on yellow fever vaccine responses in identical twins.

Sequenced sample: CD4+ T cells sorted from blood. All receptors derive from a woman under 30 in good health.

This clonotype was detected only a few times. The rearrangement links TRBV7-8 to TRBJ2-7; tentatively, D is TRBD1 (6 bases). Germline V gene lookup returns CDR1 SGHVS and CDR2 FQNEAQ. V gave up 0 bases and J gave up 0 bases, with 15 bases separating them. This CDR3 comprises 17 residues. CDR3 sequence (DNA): TGTGCCAGCAGCTTAGCGGGGCAGGGGCCGAGCTCCTACGAGCAGTACTTC. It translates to CASSLAGQGPSSYEQYF.

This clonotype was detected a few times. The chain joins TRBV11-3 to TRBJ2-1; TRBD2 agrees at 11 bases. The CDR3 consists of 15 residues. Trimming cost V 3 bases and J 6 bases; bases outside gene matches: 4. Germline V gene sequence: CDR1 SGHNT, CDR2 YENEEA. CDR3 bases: TGTGCCAGCAGCTTTACTAGCGGGAGAATCAATGAGCAGTTCTTC. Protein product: CASSFTSGRINEQFF.

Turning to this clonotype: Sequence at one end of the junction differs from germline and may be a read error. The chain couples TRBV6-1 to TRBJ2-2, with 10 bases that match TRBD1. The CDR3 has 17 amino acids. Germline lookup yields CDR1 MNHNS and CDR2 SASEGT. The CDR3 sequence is CTSSEVTGQGIIGELFF. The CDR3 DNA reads TGTACCAGCAGTGAAGTTACGGGACAGGGGATCATCGGGGAGCTGTTTTTT.

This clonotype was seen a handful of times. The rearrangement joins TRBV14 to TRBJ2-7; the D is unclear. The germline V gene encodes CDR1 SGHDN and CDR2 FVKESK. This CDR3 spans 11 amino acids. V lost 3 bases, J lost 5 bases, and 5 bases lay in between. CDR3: CASSQYHEQYF. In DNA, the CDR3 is TGTGCCAGCAGCCAGTACCACGAGCAGTACTTC.

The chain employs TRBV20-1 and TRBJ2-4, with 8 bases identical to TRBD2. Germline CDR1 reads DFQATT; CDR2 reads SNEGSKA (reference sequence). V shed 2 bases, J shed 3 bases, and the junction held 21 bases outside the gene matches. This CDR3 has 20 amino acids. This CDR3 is CSARIPLTSGGKGGKNIQYF. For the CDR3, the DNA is TGCAGTGCTAGAATCCCCCTCACTAGCGGAGGGAAAGGAGGCAAAAACATTCAGTACTTC.

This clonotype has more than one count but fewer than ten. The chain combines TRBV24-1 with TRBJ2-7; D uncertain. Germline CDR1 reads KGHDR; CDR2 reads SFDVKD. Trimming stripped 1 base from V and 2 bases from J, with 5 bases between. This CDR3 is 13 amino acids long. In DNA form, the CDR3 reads TGTGCCACCAGTGATTTCGACCCCTACGAGCAGTACTTC. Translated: CATSDFDPYEQYF.

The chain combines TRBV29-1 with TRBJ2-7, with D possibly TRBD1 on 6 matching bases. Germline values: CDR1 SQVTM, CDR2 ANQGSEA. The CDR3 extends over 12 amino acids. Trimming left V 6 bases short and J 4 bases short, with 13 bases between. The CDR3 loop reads CSVGWTEYEQYF. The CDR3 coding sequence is TGCAGCGTGGGTTGGACAGAATACGAGCAGTACTTC.

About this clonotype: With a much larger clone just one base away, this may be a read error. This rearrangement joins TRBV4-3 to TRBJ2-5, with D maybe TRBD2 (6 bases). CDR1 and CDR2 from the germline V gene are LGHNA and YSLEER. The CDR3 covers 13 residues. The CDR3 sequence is CASSQDIRETRYF. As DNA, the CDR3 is TGCGCCAGCAGCCAAGATATTCGGGAGACCCGGTACTTC.

The CDR3 region is CSPLAENEQFF. The CDR3 DNA is TGCAGTCCACTAGCGGAAAATGAGCAGTTCTTC. The chain joins TRBV20-1 to TRBJ2-1; TRBD2 matches 8 bases. V was pared by 8 bases and J by 7 bases, with 4 bases of the junction left unmatched. The CDR3 length is 11 residues. Germline V gives CDR1 DFQATT, CDR2 SNEGSKA (reference sequence).

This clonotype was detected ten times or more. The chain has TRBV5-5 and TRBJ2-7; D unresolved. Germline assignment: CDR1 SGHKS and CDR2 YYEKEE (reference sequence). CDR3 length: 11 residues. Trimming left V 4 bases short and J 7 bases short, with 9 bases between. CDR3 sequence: CASSSPGEQYF. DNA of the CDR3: TGTGCCAGCAGCAGCCCTGGGGAGCAGTACTTC.